This T cell receptor beta chain derives from a study of T-cell reconstitution after alpha-beta-depleted transplantation in children. Study results and caveats: Counts and diversity of T cells one year after transplant came mostly from newly produced T cells. The origin of alpha-beta T cells about two months after transplant was reportedly several hundred expanded graft clones.

This sample's TCRbeta library carried unique molecular identifier barcodes. TCRdb reprocessed the PCR reads via MiXCR and lists one record per CDR3 protein. Of some 460,000 distinct CDR3 sequences listed, roughly 17% are singletons. The CDR3 runs to 15 residues. The V gene end was trimmed by 6 bases and the J gene end by 3 bases; junction bases not matched to a gene: 3. Germline V gene lookup returns CDR1 SGHTA and CDR2 FQGNSA. This clonotype has more than one count but fewer than ten. The antigen remains unidentified. J is TRBJ2-2 and V is TRBV7-2, with 11 positions matching TRBD1. The source is a boy less than two years old who had a stem cell transplant for Wiskott-Aldrich syndrome, so the T cells may come from the graft donor. The sequencing used PBMCs, mostly from graft donor cells, collected 360 days after TCRalphabeta/CD19-depleted stem cell transplant. CDR3 DNA sequence: TGTGCCAGCAGGCTGGGACAGGGGGACACCGGGGAGCTGTTTTTT. Translation gives CASRLGQGDTGELFF.